One T cell receptor (beta chain) is described in this entry. The antigen is undetermined. The study recruited healthy Caucasian donors from Russia who were aged about 6 to 100. Every donor provided around 9.5 milliliters of peripheral blood. Primed by a sample-barcoded 5' primer and a J-beta primer mix, a second PCR proceeded for about 7 to 11 cycles. TCRdb analysed the 5' RACE reads with MiXCR anew, one entry per CDR3 protein. The profile covers about 1.4 million distinct CDR3 sequences, with approximately 59% appearing a single time and over 5% taken by the ten largest. V was trimmed by 4 bases and J by 3 bases, leaving 9 bases between them. This CDR3 is 13 amino acids long. Germline values: CDR1 LGHDT, CDR2 YNNKEL (reference sequence). The sample originates from a study of blood T cells in healthy people across ages. Findings and caveats of the study: More naive CD4+ cells and higher diversity were found in long-lived than in aged donors. Any conclusive comparison of naive versus antigen-experienced cells was prevented by using unsorted PBMCs.

This clonotype originated in a man between 18 and 35 years old in good health. The rearrangement links TRBV3-1 to TRBJ1-1, with D unresolved. The material sequenced was blood. CDR3 DNA: TGTGCCAGCAGCCCACCACCGTACACTGAAGCTTTCTTT. This codes for CASSPPPYTEAFF.